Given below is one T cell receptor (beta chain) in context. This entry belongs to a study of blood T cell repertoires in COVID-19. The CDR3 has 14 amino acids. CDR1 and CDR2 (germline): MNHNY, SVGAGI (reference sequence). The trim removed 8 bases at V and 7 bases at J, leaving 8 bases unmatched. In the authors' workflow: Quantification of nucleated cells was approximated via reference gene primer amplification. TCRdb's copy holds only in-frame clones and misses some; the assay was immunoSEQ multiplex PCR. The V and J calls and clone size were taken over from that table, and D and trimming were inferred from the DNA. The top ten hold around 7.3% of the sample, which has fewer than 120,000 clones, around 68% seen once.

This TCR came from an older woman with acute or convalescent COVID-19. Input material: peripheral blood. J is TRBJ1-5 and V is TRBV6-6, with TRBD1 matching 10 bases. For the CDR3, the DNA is TGTGCCAGCCGGGAGGCGGGACAGGGGCAGCCCCAGCATTTT. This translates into CASREAGQGQPQHF.